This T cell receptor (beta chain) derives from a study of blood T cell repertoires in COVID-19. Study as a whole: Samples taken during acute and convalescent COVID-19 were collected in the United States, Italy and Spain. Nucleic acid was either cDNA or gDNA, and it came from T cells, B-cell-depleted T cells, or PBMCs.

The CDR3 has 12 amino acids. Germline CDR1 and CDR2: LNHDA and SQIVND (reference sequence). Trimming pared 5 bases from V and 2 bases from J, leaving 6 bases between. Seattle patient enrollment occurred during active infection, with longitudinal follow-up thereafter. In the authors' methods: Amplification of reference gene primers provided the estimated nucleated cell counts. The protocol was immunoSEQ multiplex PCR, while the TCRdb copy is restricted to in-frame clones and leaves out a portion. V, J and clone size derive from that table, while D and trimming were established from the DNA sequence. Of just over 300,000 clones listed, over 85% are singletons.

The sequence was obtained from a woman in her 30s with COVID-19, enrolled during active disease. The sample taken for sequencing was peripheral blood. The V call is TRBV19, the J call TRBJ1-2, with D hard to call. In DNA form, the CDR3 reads TGTGCCAGTAGTGAACGGAACTATGGCTACACCTTC. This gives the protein CASSERNYGYTF.